This T cell receptor beta chain was retrieved from a study of blood T cell repertoires in COVID-19. Study summary: The samples span acute and convalescent COVID-19 from the United States, Italy and Spain. T cells, B-cell-depleted T cells, or PBMCs provided the cDNA or gDNA that served as material.

V gave up 5 bases and J gave up 5 bases; unmatched junction bases: 8. The CDR3 is 15 amino acids. Germline values: CDR1 MDHEN, CDR2 SYDVKM. Study processing details: Scientists estimated how many nucleated cells there were by amplifying reference gene primers. TCRdb's copy holds only in-frame clones and misses some; the assay was immunoSEQ multiplex PCR. The DNA gave D and trimming, while V, J and clone size come from that table. The repertoire has some 45,000 clones, about 85% of them found once; the top ten carry 25% to 35%. The TCR was taken from a woman of 80 years or more with acute or convalescent COVID-19. This chain joins TRBV28 and TRBJ1-4, with TRBD1 identical over 7 bases. Material: peripheral blood. For the CDR3, the DNA is TGTGCCAGCAGTCCTCCTCCAGGGGGGAATGAAAAACTGTTTTTT. Translation: CASSPPPGGNEKLFF.